The 21 T cell receptor beta chains in this list originate from one sample, sequenced in a study of CD8+CD57+ T cells in acquired aplastic anemia. The template used for profiling TCR beta VDJ and CDR3 was genomic DNA. TCRdb reprocessed the reads via MiXCR and lists one record per CDR3 protein. The repertoire holds some 170,000 distinct CDR3 sequences, with roughly 40% as singletons. The sequencing sample was made of sorted CD4+, CD8+, or CD8+CD57+ T cells (not recorded which) from PBMCs. These receptors were taken from a human donor in good health.

The chain's CDR3 is CSASGLAGVGETQYF. The CDR3 bases are TGCAGTGCGTCGGGACTAGCGGGAGTAGGAGAGACCCAGTACTTC. The V call is TRBV20-1, the J call TRBJ2-5; 14 bases fit TRBD2. Germline CDR1 is DFQATT and CDR2 is SNEGSKA (reference sequence). V shed 6 bases and J 4 bases; nucleotides not matched to a gene: 7. The CDR3 has 15 residues.

The chain links TRBV24-1 to TRBJ2-1; 7 bases line up with TRBD1. This CDR3 is built from 13 residues. Germline V gene data show CDR1 as KGHDR and CDR2 as SFDVKD. V trimming: 0 bases; J trimming: 10 bases; junction bases outside the gene matches: 2. The CDR3 DNA reads TGTGCCACCAGTGATTTGTGGGGACAGGAGCAGTTCTTC. Its protein product is CATSDLWGQEQFF.

This clonotype has a single count. This chain uses TRBV15 with TRBJ2-7, with 7 bases matching TRBD1. The J segment lost 6 bases and the V segment lost 0 bases, leaving 2 bases of the junction unmatched. The germline gives CDR1 LNHNV, CDR2 YYDKDF (reference sequence). This CDR3 spans 13 amino acids. DNA of the CDR3: TGTGCCACCAGCAGAGACCACAGGGGCGAGCAGTACTTC. Protein product: CATSRDHRGEQYF.

The table lists this clonotype with a few counts. The CDR3 is CASRSSGKANYGYTF. For the CDR3, the DNA is TGTGCCAGCAGGTCCAGTGGAAAAGCTAACTATGGCTACACCTTC. The rearrangement links TRBV6-1 to TRBJ1-2; D is unclear. The CDR3 totals 15 residues. V was cut by 6 bases and J by 0 bases, with 14 bases left in between. CDR1 is MNHNS, CDR2 SASEGT, per germline.

This clonotype came up many times. CDR3 loop: CASSSRQASGAFF. CDR3 nucleotides: TGTGCCAGCAGCTCCCGACAGGCTTCCGGAGCTTTCTTT. V usage is TRBV7-9 and J usage is TRBJ1-1, with a possible D match to TRBD1 (6 bases). V was shortened by 4 bases and J by 10 bases, with 16 bases between the two germline ends. The V gene's germline CDR1 is SEHNR and CDR2 FQNEAQ (reference sequence). The length of the CDR3 is 13 residues.

This clonotype came up many times. V gene TRBV27 combines with J gene TRBJ2-7, with 7 bases lining up with TRBD1. The length of the CDR3 is 14 residues. V lost 5 bases to trimming and J lost 3 bases; unmatched junction nucleotides: 7. Germline V lookup: CDR1 MNHEY, CDR2 SMNVEV (reference sequence). CDR3 residues: CASSERGQYYEQYF. CDR3 sequence (DNA): TGTGCCAGCAGTGAACGGGGACAGTACTACGAGCAGTACTTC.

To note about this clonotype: At one of its ends the junction is not consistent with the germline gene, which may arise from a read error. This chain links TRBV10-3 with TRBJ1-5; TRBD1 aligns across 11 bases. The germline V gene encodes CDR1 ENHRY and CDR2 SYGVKD. This CDR3 has 16 residues. The CDR3 nucleotides are TGTGCCAGCAGTGGGGACAGGGGGGACAGCAATCAGCCCCAGCATTTT. Protein: CASSGDRGDSNQPQHF.

In this sample, this clonotype turned up many times. The J gene is TRBJ1-2, the V gene TRBV20-1; 8 nucleotides agree with TRBD1. The CDR3 loop spans 12 amino acids. In germline, CDR1 is DFQATT, CDR2 SNEGSKA (reference sequence). V lost 5 bases, J lost 7 bases, and 6 bases stayed unmatched. CDR3 in amino acids: CSAPSGGLGYTF. The CDR3 DNA reads TGCAGTGCTCCCTCAGGGGGCCTTGGCTACACCTTC.

This chain uses TRBV20-1 with TRBJ2-7; D not certain. CDR1 is DFQATT, CDR2 SNEGSKA, per germline (reference sequence). This CDR3 contains 13 residues. Between the trimmed V and J ends, which lost 0 bases and 4 bases, there was a span of 10 bases. CDR3 amino acids: CSARDGSVYEQYF. The CDR3 coding sequence is TGCAGTGCTAGAGACGGCAGCGTATACGAGCAGTACTTC.

The chain combines TRBV6-4 with TRBJ1-6; TRBD1 aligns across 10 bases. With 3 bases clipped from V and 5 bases from J, the junction kept 1 base outside the gene matches. This CDR3 has 15 residues. CDR1 and CDR2 (germline): MRHNA, SNTAGT. Written as DNA, the CDR3 is TGTGCCAGCAGTGAAGGGACAGGGGATAATTCACCCCTCCACTTT. Translating gives CASSEGTGDNSPLHF.

This clonotype has ten or more counts. V and J are TRBV29-1 and TRBJ2-7; TRBD2 might be the D (6 bases). Between the trimmed V and J ends, which lost 2 bases and 7 bases, there was a span of 15 bases. Germline CDR1 reads SQVTM; CDR2 reads ANQGSEA. CDR3 length: 13 residues. The CDR3 DNA reads TGCAGCGTTGAACCCCTTGGGGCGGGGGAGCAGTACTTC. This codes for CSVEPLGAGEQYF.

The rearrangement links TRBV7-2 to TRBJ2-3; D is possibly TRBD1 (6 bases). The CDR3 length is 14 residues. Trimming left V 6 bases short and J 1 base short, with 11 bases between. Germline V gene lookup returns CDR1 SGHTA and CDR2 FQGNSA. The CDR3 reads CASSARQGTDTQYF. CDR3 coding DNA: TGTGCCAGCAGTGCTAGACAGGGCACAGATACGCAGTATTTT.

This clonotype was seen ten or more times. The CDR3 reads CASSFLGGQNTEAFF. In nucleotides, the CDR3 is TGTGCCAGCAGCTTCCTGGGGGGGCAGAACACTGAAGCTTTCTTT. J is TRBJ1-1 and V is TRBV7-2, with a tentative D call TRBD1 (6 bases). The germline V gene has CDR1 SGHTA and CDR2 FQGNSA. The CDR3 is 15 residues long. V was pared by 3 bases and J by 1 base, with 12 bases between.

This rearrangement joins TRBV7-9 to TRBJ2-7; D gene ambiguous. V lost 4 bases to trimming and J lost 2 bases, with 9 bases between them. The CDR3 is made up of 13 amino acids. CDR1 is SEHNR and CDR2 is FQNEAQ in the germline V gene (reference sequence). The CDR3 loop is CASSSSATYEQYF. Here the CDR3 DNA reads TGTGCCAGCAGCTCAAGCGCCACCTACGAGCAGTACTTC.

The chain employs TRBV20-1 and TRBJ2-5; 11 positions agree with TRBD2. After removal of 3 bases from V and 5 bases from J, the junction contained 8 bases not matched to a gene. Germline CDR1 and CDR2: DFQATT and SNEGSKA (reference sequence). The CDR3 extends over 15 amino acids. The CDR3 region is CSASNALAGGETQYF. CDR3 nucleotide sequence: TGCAGTGCTAGTAATGCCTTAGCGGGAGGGGAGACCCAGTACTTC.

This chain links TRBV5-1 with TRBJ1-3; D gene uncertain. Trimming removed 0 bases at V and 6 bases at J, with 7 bases between. The germline V gene has CDR1 SGHRS and CDR2 YFSETQ. The CDR3 sequence is 13 residues long. The CDR3 sequence is CASSLGLENTIYF. The CDR3 DNA sequence: TGCGCCAGCAGCTTGGGGTTGGAAAACACCATATATTTT.

The sample holds many counts of this clonotype. V is TRBV20-1 and J is TRBJ2-1, with a weak D call TRBD2 (6 bases). The CDR3 has 14 residues. V was pared by 4 bases and J by 2 bases, with 12 bases between. The germline gives CDR1 DFQATT, CDR2 SNEGSKA (reference sequence). The CDR3, as DNA: TGCAGTGCTAAATCCGGGACTGCCTACAATGAGCAGTTCTTC. Amino acid sequence: CSAKSGTAYNEQFF.

This chain connects TRBV29-1 to TRBJ2-7; TRBD1 matches at 9 bases. J lost 4 bases, V lost 8 bases, and 9 bases had no gene match. The CDR3 is 13 residues long. Germline V gives CDR1 SQVTM, CDR2 ANQGSEA. The CDR3 DNA reads as TGCAGCCCCCTCCGGGACAGGGAATACGAGCAGTACTTC. Amino acid sequence: CSPLRDREYEQYF.

This clonotype has a count of ten or more. The rearrangement links TRBV20-1 to TRBJ2-5, with TRBD1 identical over 10 bases. The germline V gene encodes CDR1 DFQATT and CDR2 SNEGSKA (reference sequence). V lost 0 bases to trimming and J lost 1 base; unmatched junction nucleotides: 11. The CDR3 has 18 residues. The CDR3: CSARDWVRGTGAQETQYF. DNA for the CDR3: TGCAGTGCTAGAGATTGGGTCCGCGGGACAGGGGCCCAAGAGACCCAGTACTTC.

This clonotype has just one count. The chain employs TRBV2 and TRBJ2-5; no clear D gene. The ends were cut back, 2 bases at V and 0 bases at J, with 4 bases in the middle. Germline V gene data show CDR1 as SNHLY and CDR2 as FYNNEI. The CDR3 is made up of 13 amino acids. The CDR3 DNA reads TGTGCCAGCAGTGAACACAACCAAGAGACCCAGTACTTC. Protein: CASSEHNQETQYF.

This clonotype was seen many times. This sequence joins TRBV6-5 and TRBJ1-6, with 11 bases fitting TRBD1. The CDR3 covers 17 residues. CDR1 is MNHEY and CDR2 is SVGAGI in the germline V gene. The ends lost 4 bases at V and 7 bases at J; junction bases unmatched: 9. CDR3 DNA sequence: TGTGCCAGCAGTTCCTCTGGACAGGGGGCTCTGAATTCACCCCTCCACTTT. Translated: CASSSSGQGALNSPLHF.